This entry lists 19 T cell receptor beta chains sequenced from one sample in a study of CXCR3-negative and CXCR3-positive naive CD8 T cells. All TRB cDNA libraries came from 5' RACE performed with UMI labels. TCRdb re-called the 5' RACE reads and gives one entry per CDR3 protein, without DNA. The table lists some 130,000 distinct CDR3 sequences, with approximately 0.46% in the top ten. Material for sequencing was naive CXCR3- CD8+ T cells from blood. Stated subset: CD45RO-CCR7+CD27+CD95- naive CD8+ T cells lacking CXCR3 (TNR3-). These receptors were obtained from a human donor in good health. Some clones in this sample may be carry-over from other donors' samples.

This chain joins TRBV28 and TRBJ2-5; TCRdb's D call of TRBD2 is untestable without DNA. Germline assignment: CDR1 MDHEN and CDR2 SYDVKM. This CDR3 comprises 17 residues. The CDR3: CASSSFLAGGYQETQYF.

The J gene is TRBJ1-1, the V gene TRBV3-1; TCRdb outputs TRBD1, but without DNA this stays unchecked. Germline V lookup: CDR1 LGHDT, CDR2 YNNKEL (reference sequence). The CDR3 spans 14 residues. The CDR3 sequence is CASSRGTGGTEAFF.

This chain connects TRBV7-8 to TRBJ2-5; TCRdb lists TRBD2, though no DNA is available to test this call. The CDR3 sequence is 18 residues long. Germline V gene data show CDR1 as SGHVS and CDR2 as FQNEAQ. This chain's CDR3 is CASSLERGGPLVQETQYF.

J is TRBJ2-7 and V is TRBV6-2 or TRBV6-3; no DNA is available, so the TRBD1 call from TCRdb remains unchecked. Germline lookup yields CDR1 MNHEY and CDR2 SVGEGT. This CDR3 contains 13 residues. CDR3 residues: CASKDINYYEQYF.

The rearrangement uses TRBV12-3 or TRBV12-4 and TRBJ2-7; TCRdb proposes TRBD2, but this gene call is untestable without DNA. The CDR3 has 16 residues. CDR3 loop: CASSLGTSGPWYEQYF.

This chain connects TRBV3-1 to TRBJ2-7. CDR3 length: 13 amino acids. Germline V gene data show CDR1 as LGHDT and CDR2 as YNNKEL (reference sequence). The CDR3 region is CASSQGRIGEQYF.

This chain connects TRBV27 to TRBJ2-2. This CDR3 has 13 amino acids. Germline CDR1 reads MNHEY; CDR2 reads SMNVEV (reference sequence). CDR3 sequence reads: CASSLRGPGELFF.

The chain couples TRBV20-1 to TRBJ2-7; the TCRdb call, TRBD1, lacks DNA for checking. The germline gives CDR1 DFQATT, CDR2 SNEGSKA (reference sequence). The CDR3 runs 17 residues. The CDR3 reads CSARDLYLREKVYEQYF.

The chain links TRBV29-1 to TRBJ2-3; TCRdb's D call, TRBD1, is unchecked because there is no DNA. This CDR3 spans 12 amino acids. CDR1 SQVTM and CDR2 ANQGSEA come from the germline V gene. The CDR3 sequence is CSAAGGTDTQYF.

The chain links TRBV10-2 to TRBJ2-1; no DNA is available, so the TRBD1 call from TCRdb remains unchecked. The CDR3 is 19 residues long. Germline CDR1 reads WSHSY; CDR2 reads SAAADI. The CDR3 here is CASSSGPPPSGDPYNEQFF.

The CDR3 sequence: CASSPRDRYTEAFF. The chain employs TRBV9 and TRBJ1-1; TCRdb lists TRBD1, though no DNA is available to test this call. This CDR3 is 14 amino acids long. CDR1 and CDR2 (germline): SGDLS, YYNGEE.

CDR3 residues: CASSRRGSEQFF. V and J are TRBV27 and TRBJ2-1; the TCRdb call, TRBD1, lacks DNA for checking. This CDR3 has 12 residues. Germline V gives CDR1 MNHEY, CDR2 SMNVEV (reference sequence).

The chain links TRBV6-2 or TRBV6-3 to TRBJ2-2. Germline values: CDR1 MNHEY, CDR2 SVGEGT. This CDR3 region has 14 residues. The CDR3 here is CASSYSWGTGELFF.

This chain links TRBV5-6 with TRBJ1-4. The length of the CDR3 is 14 residues. Looked up from germline, CDR1 is SGHDT and CDR2 is YYEEEE. This chain's CDR3 is CASSWGTSNEKLFF.

CDR3: CSADSSVISYEQYF. The rearrangement joins TRBV20-1 to TRBJ2-7; lacking DNA, the TRBD2 call made by TCRdb goes unchecked. The germline CDR1 and CDR2 sequences are DFQATT and SNEGSKA (reference sequence). This CDR3 region has 14 residues.

J is TRBJ2-3 and V is TRBV4-1; there is no DNA to check the TCRdb D call of TRBD2. Germline V gives CDR1 MGHRA, CDR2 YSYEKL. The CDR3 length is 16 residues. The CDR3 loop reads CASSPVSGANTDTQYF.

The gene calls are TRBV29-1 and TRBJ2-7; TCRdb's D gene call, TRBD1, goes unchecked for lack of DNA. Germline V gene lookup returns CDR1 SQVTM and CDR2 ANQGSEA. The CDR3 is made up of 15 amino acids. The CDR3 protein is CSVEGQDRGFYEQYF.

V and J are TRBV29-1 and TRBJ2-3; TCRdb's assignment of TRBD2 cannot be checked, as there is no DNA. There are 15 residues in the CDR3. The germline CDR1 and CDR2 sequences are SQVTM and ANQGSEA. CDR3 protein: CSVEVDSRTTDTQYF.

The chain is built from TRBV25-1 and TRBJ2-7. There are 12 residues in the CDR3. CDR1 MGHDK and CDR2 SYGVNS come from the germline V gene. This chain's CDR3 is CASGTGVYEQYF.